This T cell receptor beta chain was identified during a study of post-analysis software for immune sequencing data. On the study more broadly: Disease courses included relapsing-remitting, secondary progressive and progressive-relapsing multiple sclerosis.

General observations from the study: Patients carried 4 or 5 TRBV segments more frequently than controls did, and TRBV5-6, TRBV5-1 and TRBV20-1 were among them. Strong co-clustering by F measure was evident for samples that had been prepared in the same batch.

This clonotype was observed a few times. Its specificity is unknown. The TCR beta cDNA libraries contained unique molecular identifiers. TCRdb processed the PCR reads anew with MiXCR; each CDR3 protein has one entry. The repertoire holds approximately 690,000 distinct CDR3 sequences, with 59% as singletons. CDR3 length: 17 amino acids. The germline CDR1 and CDR2 sequences are SGHVT and SQSDAQ. V lost 5 bases, J lost 11 bases, and 30 bases lay in between. The material sequenced was blood. The genes are TRBV7-4 and TRBJ2-5; the D call may be TRBD1 or TRBD2 (5 bases each). The receptor was derived from a girl between 2 and 10 years old with multiple sclerosis. Here the CDR3 reads CASSPSFRDRMDNEQYF. CDR3 coding DNA: TGTGCCAGCAGCCCATCGTTTCGGGACCGCATGGACAATGAGCAGTACTTC.